This TCR beta chain derives from a study of T cells in Graves' hyperthyroidism and ophthalmopathy. Study-wide findings and caveats: Model predictions of ophthalmopathy came a median around 7.1 months before onset. From stable hyperthyroidism, ophthalmopathy was set apart by a 13 V-J model.

CDR1 is KGHDR, CDR2 SFDVKD, per germline. The CDR3 loop spans 16 amino acids. After removal of 5 bases from V and 1 base from J, the junction contained 2 bases not matched to a gene. This clonotype came up many times. Its specificity is unknown. TCR beta CDR3 sequences were amplified from RNA transcripts. A first-round RT-PCR of the TCR CDR3 used the HTBI primer set. Using its own MiXCR run on the multiplex PCR reads, TCRdb lists one record per CDR3 protein. This sample has under 200,000 distinct CDR3 sequences, with less than 10% found just once. Predating any ophthalmopathy symptoms, the blood sample was taken at first hyperthyroidism diagnosis.

The clonotype comes from a young woman with Graves' hyperthyroidism that later progressed to Graves' ophthalmopathy. This chain connects TRBV24-1 to TRBJ2-1; the match to TRBD2 covers 12 bases. Material for sequencing was blood. CDR3 in amino acids: CATSGLAGGSYNEQFF. In nucleotides, the CDR3 is TGTGCCACCAGTGGTCTAGCGGGAGGGTCCTACAATGAGCAGTTCTTC.